A single sample is the source of the 29 T cell receptor beta chains below, sequenced in a study of radiotherapy plus CTLA-4 blockade in lung cancer. The data were produced by immunoSEQ multiplex PCR, yet TCRdb's version contains in-frame clones alone and is incomplete. The sample carries around 110,000 clones, about four fifths recorded once. The input for sequencing was peripheral blood, taken from a patient treated with radiotherapy plus ipilimumab. These receptors originate from a human donor with non-small cell lung cancer that progressed on radiotherapy plus ipilimumab. Some clones in this sample may be carry-over from other donors' samples.

This sequence joins TRBV28 and TRBJ1-2; TRBD1 might be the D (5 bases). Per the germline V gene, CDR1 is MDHEN and CDR2 is SYDVKM. The CDR3 length is 16 residues. Between the trimmed V and J ends, which lost 1 base and 4 bases, there was a span of 16 bases. CDR3 residues: CASSLFRADPLYGYTF. CDR3 DNA: TGTGCCAGCAGTTTATTCAGGGCAGATCCGCTCTATGGCTACACCTTC.

On this clone: A junction boundary mismatches the germline segment, possibly from a read error. The chain recombines TRBV7-7 with TRBJ1-4; TRBD1 matches at 7 bases. The germline V gene has CDR1 SSHAT and CDR2 FNYEAQ (reference sequence). The CDR3 covers 16 residues. Here the CDR3 DNA reads TGTGCTAGCAGCTTAGGGCGTGGACAGGCTAATGAAAAACTGTTTTTT. Amino acid sequence: CASSLGRGQANEKLFF.

By share, this clone counts as medium-sized. The rearrangement joins TRBV2 to TRBJ1-2; 8 nucleotides line up with TRBD1. CDR3 length: 16 residues. Germline CDR1 and CDR2: SNHLY and FYNNEI. J lost 2 bases, V lost 8 bases, and 13 bases had no gene match. CDR3 coding DNA: TGTGCCAGCCTCATGGAGAGGACAGGGAAAAACTATGGCTACACCTTC. Its protein product is CASLMERTGKNYGYTF.

The chain links TRBV5-4 to TRBJ1-6; D gene uncertain. CDR3 size: 15 residues. Germline-derived CDR1 and CDR2 are SGHNT and YYREEE (reference sequence). V was clipped by 0 bases and J by 7 bases, with 11 bases between them. DNA of the CDR3: TGTGCCAGCAGCTTGGACCAGAGATACAATTCACCCCTCCACTTT. Protein product: CASSLDQRYNSPLHF.

This clone has just a few counts. The chain is built from TRBV5-6 and TRBJ1-1, with D perhaps TRBD1 (5 bases). The CDR3 is 13 amino acids. The germline V gene has CDR1 SGHDT and CDR2 YYEEEE. V lost 2 bases and J 11 bases, leaving 16 bases between the germline ends. In DNA, the CDR3 is TGTGCCAGCAGCTTAGGGGCAGGGCCGTTGGCTTTCTTT. Translating it yields CASSLGAGPLAFF.

The rearrangement uses TRBV7-8 and TRBJ2-7, with D possibly being TRBD1 (6 bases). The V gene lost 4 bases and the J gene lost 1 base, with 11 bases spanning the gap. CDR3 size: 14 residues. Germline CDR1 reads SGHVS; CDR2 reads FQNEAQ. The CDR3 DNA follows: TGTGCCAGCAGCTGGACAGCAACGTCCTACGAGCAGTACTTC. Its translation: CASSWTATSYEQYF.

The chain employs TRBV12-5 and TRBJ1-4; D may be TRBD1 (6 bases). There are 14 residues in the CDR3. CDR1 LGHNT and CDR2 FRNRAP come from the germline V gene. Trimming left V 2 bases short and J 7 bases short, with 11 bases between. For the CDR3, the DNA is TGTGCTAGTGGTTTGCGGGGGCGCGGTGAAAAACTGTTTTTT. Its protein product is CASGLRGRGEKLFF.

Here the CDR3 reads CASMYQETQYF. The CDR3 region has the DNA TGTGCCAGCATGTACCAAGAGACCCAGTACTTC. This chain connects TRBV2 to TRBJ2-5; the D is unclear. CDR3 length equals 11 residues. Germline V lookup: CDR1 SNHLY, CDR2 FYNNEI. The germline V and J ends were trimmed by 7 bases and 0 bases, with 3 bases remaining between them.

The rearrangement joins TRBV5-1 to TRBJ2-2, with TRBD2 as a possible D gene (5 bases). This CDR3 region has 16 residues. The germline V gene encodes CDR1 SGHRS and CDR2 YFSETQ. The ends were cut back, 0 bases at V and 3 bases at J, with 12 bases in the middle. The CDR3 loop is CASSLGVGVDTGELFF. DNA of the CDR3: TGCGCCAGCAGCTTGGGGGTCGGGGTCGACACCGGGGAGCTGTTTTTT.

The chain couples TRBV4-1 to TRBJ1-1; 9 bases line up with TRBD1. Trimming cost V 4 bases and J 2 bases; bases outside gene matches: 2. Per germline, CDR1 MGHRA and CDR2 YSYEKL. The CDR3 covers 14 residues. The CDR3 region is CASSLGQGNTEAFF. The CDR3 DNA sequence: TGCGCCAGCAGCCTGGGACAGGGAAACACTGAAGCTTTCTTT.

The chain combines TRBV19 with TRBJ2-7; weak D call: TRBD1 (5 bases). The germline gives CDR1 LNHDA, CDR2 SQIVND (reference sequence). The CDR3 spans 16 residues. Trimming took off 0 bases at V and 0 bases at J, with 12 bases between the two ends. The DNA of the CDR3 is TGTGCCAGTAGTATAGATCTGGAGACAGACTCCTACGAGCAGTACTTC. Encoded protein: CASSIDLETDSYEQYF. The full variable domain, completed using reference TRBV19 and TRBJ2-7, is DGGITQSPKYLFRKEGQNVTLSCEQNLNHDAMYWYRQDPGQGLRLIYYSQIVNDFQKGDIAEGYSVSREKKESFPLTVTSAQKNPTAFYLCASSIDLETDSYEQYFGPGTRLTVT.

The chain is built from TRBV4-2 and TRBJ2-3, with TRBD2 matching 10 bases. The V gene's germline CDR1 is LGHNA and CDR2 YNFKEQ. This CDR3 is built from 18 residues. Losses at the gene ends were 1 base for V and 1 base for J; bases not matched to a gene: 8. In nucleotides, the CDR3 is TGTGCCAGCAGCCAAGGGCAGCGGGGGGGCCAGGGCACAGATACGCAGTATTTT. Amino acids: CASSQGQRGGQGTDTQYF.

The J gene is TRBJ1-2, the V gene TRBV13, with a possible D match to TRBD1 (6 bases). The V end lost 1 base, the J end lost 4 bases, and 13 bases lay between the germline ends. The germline CDR1 and CDR2 sequences are PRHDT and FYEKMQ (reference sequence). This CDR3 comprises 15 residues. The CDR3 DNA reads TGTGCCAGCAGCTTAGCGCCGGGGGCGGCCTATGGCTACACCTTC. It codes for CASSLAPGAAYGYTF.

The chain uses TRBV9 and TRBJ2-2, with a possible D match to TRBD2 (6 bases). The V gene's germline CDR1 is SGDLS and CDR2 YYNGEE. The CDR3 consists of 15 residues. The germline V and J ends were trimmed by 2 bases and 0 bases, with 8 bases remaining between them. CDR3 nucleotide sequence: TGTGCCAGCAGCGTTGGGGGGACGAACACCGGGGAGCTGTTTTTT. It translates to CASSVGGTNTGELFF.

In the case of this clone: At one boundary the junction diverges from the germline segment, which might be a read error. The chain is built from TRBV7-3 and TRBJ1-5; a possible D gene is TRBD1 (6 bases). Germline-derived CDR1 and CDR2 are SGHTA and FQGTGA. This CDR3 comprises 15 residues. CDR3 amino acids: CASTPDRGLNQPQHF. As DNA, the CDR3 is TGCGCCAGCACCCCCGACCGGGGGCTCAATCAGCCCCAGCATTTT.

This rearrangement joins TRBV27 to TRBJ2-1; D perhaps matches TRBD1 (5 bases). Looked up from germline, CDR1 is MNHEY and CDR2 is SMNVEV (reference sequence). The CDR3 extends over 15 amino acids. Trimming left V 2 bases short and J 1 base short, with 9 bases between. CDR3 coding DNA: TGTGCCAGCAGTTTACTTCCAGGGTCCTACAATGAGCAGTTCTTC. Encoded protein: CASSLLPGSYNEQFF.

This chain uses TRBV4-2 with TRBJ2-2; 12 positions match TRBD2. Germline assignment: CDR1 LGHNA and CDR2 YNFKEQ. The V gene end was trimmed by 1 base and the J gene end by 1 base; junction bases not matched to a gene: 4. This CDR3 is built from 18 residues. This chain's CDR3 is CASSQGTSGVRNTGELFF. CDR3 in DNA: TGTGCCAGCAGCCAAGGGACTAGCGGGGTAAGGAACACCGGGGAGCTGTTTTTT.

A few counts support this clone. The chain uses TRBV7-9 and TRBJ1-1; perhaps TRBD1 as D (5 bases). CDR1 is SEHNR, CDR2 FQNEAQ, per germline (reference sequence). V lost 5 bases and J 6 bases, leaving 13 bases between the germline ends. This CDR3 region has 13 residues. The CDR3 reads CASSPGTRAEAFF. The CDR3 DNA sequence: TGTGCCAGCAGCCCAGGGACTAGGGCTGAAGCTTTCTTT.

This clone is a singleton in its sample. The genes are TRBV10-3 and TRBJ1-2, with D possibly matching TRBD1 (5 bases). CDR1 and CDR2 from the germline V gene are ENHRY and SYGVKD. The CDR3 is 12 residues long. Trimming stripped 8 bases from V and 3 bases from J, with 10 bases between. CDR3 region: CAIDDSYYGYTF. DNA of the CDR3: TGTGCCATCGACGACAGCTACTATGGCTACACCTTC.

The rearrangement joins TRBV18 to TRBJ2-7; TRBD1 or TRBD2 may be the D gene (5 bases each). Trimming took off 5 bases at V and 5 bases at J, with 19 bases between the two ends. CDR3 size: 15 residues. The germline gives CDR1 KGHSH, CDR2 LQKENI. The CDR3 spells CASSAQGARVDEQYF. In DNA, the CDR3 is TGTGCCAGCTCAGCTCAGGGAGCTCGGGTGGACGAGCAGTACTTC.

The chain links TRBV7-2 to TRBJ2-5; 9 bases are a match to TRBD1. From germline, CDR1 is SGHTA and CDR2 FQGNSA. This CDR3 spans 17 amino acids. V was clipped by 4 bases and J by 2 bases; unmatched bases: 11. The CDR3 nucleotides are TGTGCCAGCAGCTCACGACGGACAGGGGCCTTTCAAGAGACCCAGTACTTC. It translates to CASSSRRTGAFQETQYF.

The chain uses TRBV7-2 and TRBJ1-2, with a possible D match to TRBD1 (6 bases). The CDR3 runs 14 residues. V was pared by 3 bases and J by 4 bases, with 12 bases between. Per the germline V gene, CDR1 is SGHTA and CDR2 is FQGNSA. CDR3 bases: TGTGCCAGCAGCTTTCAGGGGAGCGGCTATGGCTACACCTTC. Translating gives CASSFQGSGYGYTF.

This chain connects TRBV29-1 to TRBJ1-1; 8 nucleotides align to TRBD1. This CDR3 is built from 13 residues. Germline CDR1 reads SQVTM; CDR2 reads ANQGSEA. V dropped 3 bases and J dropped 4; count of bases not matched to a gene: 4. In DNA, the CDR3 is TGCAGCGTTGAGGTAACAGGGGGCACTGAAGCTTTCTTT. As protein: CSVEVTGGTEAFF.

With respect to this clone: Because it lacks the conserved phenylalanine or tryptophan at the end, this CDR3 is likely a read error. The CDR3 DNA follows: TGTGCCAGCAGCCCCCGGGGGGGGCGTGGTGGCTACGAGCAGTACCTC. Translating gives CASSPRGGRGGYEQYL. The chain recombines TRBV7-6 with TRBJ2-7, with 8 positions matching TRBD2. This CDR3 contains 16 residues. Germline-derived CDR1 and CDR2 are SGHVS and FNYEAQ. J lost 3 bases, V lost 5 bases, and 12 bases had no gene match.

The sample holds one count of this clone. The V gene is TRBV10-3, the J gene TRBJ2-7; 7 bases are shared with TRBD1. Germline V gives CDR1 ENHRY, CDR2 SYGVKD. V dropped 6 bases and J dropped 6; count of bases not matched to a gene: 14. The CDR3 has 15 amino acids. The CDR3 loop reads CAISFQFTGAVEQYF. In DNA form, the CDR3 reads TGTGCCATCAGCTTTCAATTCACAGGGGCGGTCGAGCAGTACTTC.

The chain recombines TRBV19 with TRBJ1-5; a possible D gene is TRBD1 (5 bases). Germline V lookup: CDR1 LNHDA, CDR2 SQIVND (reference sequence). V shed 4 bases and J shed 3 bases, with 13 bases lying between them. This CDR3 has 15 amino acids. The CDR3 spells CASSTLGAYNQPQHF. The DNA of the CDR3 is TGTGCCAGTAGTACTCTAGGGGCCTACAATCAGCCCCAGCATTTT.

This chain uses TRBV6-5 with TRBJ2-3, with D perhaps TRBD1 or TRBD2 (5 bases each). Trimming shortened V by 2 bases and J by 1 base, and 10 bases separated the two germline ends. Germline V gives CDR1 MNHEY, CDR2 SVGAGI. The CDR3 covers 15 residues. CDR3 loop: CASSYVQGGTDTQYF. The CDR3 nucleotides are TGTGCCAGCAGTTACGTCCAGGGAGGCACAGATACGCAGTATTTT.

The chain has TRBV6-5 and TRBJ1-5; possible D gene TRBD1, 5 bases. The germline CDR1 and CDR2 sequences are MNHEY and SVGAGI. The CDR3 sequence is 14 residues long. Trimming removed 6 bases from V and 7 bases from J, with 16 bases in between. The CDR3 reads CASRQLGVWQPQHF. The CDR3 DNA follows: TGTGCCAGCAGGCAGTTAGGGGTTTGGCAGCCCCAGCATTTT.

This chain links TRBV27 with TRBJ1-5; 7 positions match TRBD1. V trimming: 5 bases; J trimming: 5 bases; junction bases outside the gene matches: 6. Germline CDR1 reads MNHEY; CDR2 reads SMNVEV (reference sequence). This CDR3 has 14 residues. This chain's CDR3 is CASSLRTGDQPQHF. DNA of the CDR3: TGTGCCAGCAGTCTGAGGACAGGAGATCAGCCCCAGCATTTT.